This T cell receptor (beta chain) was identified in a study of blood T cells in healthy people across ages. Study overall: Template switching captured about one barcoded beta molecule per two T cells.

A sample-barcoded 5' primer and a J-beta primer mix were used in a second PCR of roughly 6 to 11 cycles. In TCRdb, the 5' RACE reads were re-called with MiXCR into one record per CDR3 protein. The sample lists 850,000 to 1,100,000 distinct CDR3 sequences; around two fifths were seen once. Healthy Russian Caucasian donors spanned ages about 6 to 90 years. This clonotype was detected only a few times. In germline, CDR1 is SQVTM, CDR2 ANQGSEA. CDR3 length: 12 residues. The chain has TRBV29-1 and TRBJ2-5; D possibly corresponds to TRBD1 (8 bases). The assigned J gene may be wrong: the sequence end matches TRBJ2-7 better. This TCR was recovered from a man aged 18 to 35 in good health. Specimen: blood. CDR3 in amino acids: CSVETGGVEQYF. The CDR3 DNA reads TGCAGCGTTGAAACAGGGGGGGTCGAGCAGTACTTC.